These 22 T cell receptor beta chains were sequenced from one sample in a study of shared clonotypes between healthy human individuals. Data came from immunoSEQ multiplex PCR; TCRdb stores just in-frame clones and leaves some out. The repertoire holds over a million clones, with about 98.5% as singletons. Sequencing was performed on naive CD4+ T cells sorted from blood. Specified subset: CD45RA+ positively selected. These receptors originate from a man aged 25 to 40 in good health.

The chain employs TRBV9 and TRBJ1-2; D ambiguous. Trimming left V 3 bases short and J 3 bases short, with 18 bases between. The CDR3 covers 16 residues. The germline V gene encodes CDR1 SGDLS and CDR2 YYNGEE. DNA of the CDR3: TGTGCCAGCAGCGCGGACCCTCGACAAAGGGACTATGGCTACACCTTC. Protein product: CASSADPRQRDYGYTF.

The chain combines TRBV28 with TRBJ1-2; 10 bases are shared with TRBD1. V gave up 4 bases and J gave up 4 bases; unmatched junction bases: 21. Germline-derived CDR1 and CDR2 are MDHEN and SYDVKM. The CDR3 is 20 amino acids. CDR3 region: CASSYSSGTGAGQYIYGYTF. The CDR3 DNA is TGTGCCAGCAGTTATTCCTCCGGGACAGGGGCCGGACAATACATCTATGGCTACACCTTC.

This chain uses TRBV18 with TRBJ2-1; 8 bases are a match to TRBD2. The CDR3 is 15 amino acids. The V segment lost 3 bases and the J segment 8 bases; nucleotides outside the gene matches: 9. Germline V gene data show CDR1 as KGHSH and CDR2 as LQKENI. CDR3 in DNA: TGTGCCAGCTCACCGTGGGGACTAGACCGTGATGAGCAGTTCTTC. Translation gives CASSPWGLDRDEQFF.

The chain combines TRBV7-9 with TRBJ1-2; D call uncertain. Trimming took off 4 bases at V and 5 bases at J, with 17 bases between the two ends. The CDR3 runs to 15 residues. Germline V gene data show CDR1 as SEHNR and CDR2 as FQNEAQ (reference sequence). The CDR3 nucleotides read TGTGCCAGCAGCTCCCCCGAGTGGGAGTCGTATGGCTACACCTTC. Translating it yields CASSSPEWESYGYTF.

In the case of this clone: The sample holds other DNA sequences that translate to the same CDR3. J is TRBJ2-7 and V is TRBV11-2, with D unresolved. Germline V gene sequence: CDR1 SGHAT, CDR2 FQNNGV. This CDR3 is built from 11 residues. Trimming removed 3 bases at V and 3 bases at J, with 3 bases between. The CDR3 region is CASSLHYEQYF. The CDR3 DNA is TGTGCCAGCAGCTTGCACTACGAGCAGTACTTC.

This clone was recorded once. The rearrangement links TRBV12-1 to TRBJ2-1; the D call of TRBD2 is as the table states it, not checked on the DNA. TRBV12-1 is a pseudogene. This CDR3 region has 15 residues. The CDR3 reads CASSFSREERDEQFF. The DNA for the CDR3 is TGTGCCAGCAGCTTTTCTCGGGAGGAGCGGGATGAGCAGTTCTTC.

The CDR3 here is CASSPDYPRETQYF. CDR3 in DNA: TGTGCCAGCAGCCCAGACTACCCGAGGGAGACCCAGTACTTC. This rearrangement joins TRBV5-4 to TRBJ2-5; D is perhaps TRBD2 (5 bases). V lost 4 bases and J 5 bases, leaving 15 bases between the germline ends. The CDR3 length is 14 residues. Germline loops: CDR1 SGHNT, CDR2 YYREEE (reference sequence).

The chain recombines TRBV5-4 with TRBJ2-3; TRBD1 is a possible D gene (5 bases). Trimming stripped 7 bases from V and 1 base from J, with 13 bases between. Germline values: CDR1 SGHNT, CDR2 YYREEE (reference sequence). This CDR3 has 14 amino acids. The CDR3 region is CASGFSGRTDTQYF. As DNA, the CDR3 is TGTGCCAGCGGATTTTCAGGGCGCACAGATACGCAGTATTTT.

V and J are TRBV28 and TRBJ2-5; 9 bases line up with TRBD1. The CDR3 has 17 amino acids. With 5 bases clipped from V and 2 bases from J, the junction kept 12 bases outside the gene matches. Germline loops: CDR1 MDHEN, CDR2 SYDVKM. In DNA, the CDR3 is TGTGCCAGCAGTGACGGGACAGGGAAGGGAGGGCAAGAGACCCAGTACTTC. It translates to CASSDGTGKGGQETQYF. Full variable domain (rest looked up from reference TRBV28 and TRBJ2-5): DVKVTQSSRYLVKRTGEKVFLECVQDMDHENMFWYRQDPGLGLRLIYFSYDVKMKEKGDIPEGYSVSREKKERFSLILESASTNQTSMYLCASSDGTGKGGQETQYFGPGTRLLVL.

The V call is TRBV28, the J call TRBJ1-2; maybe TRBD1 (5 bases). Germline lookup yields CDR1 MDHEN and CDR2 SYDVKM. V was pared by 6 bases and J by 7 bases, with 12 bases between. The CDR3 spans 12 residues. In nucleotides, the CDR3 is TGTGCCAGCAGCCCGACAGAGTCTGGCTACACCTTC. Translation: CASSPTESGYTF.

This chain connects TRBV6-5 to TRBJ2-2, with D possibly called TRBD1 or TRBD2 (5 bases each). The CDR3 runs to 16 residues. Trimming took off 2 bases at V and 4 bases at J, with 14 bases between the two ends. CDR1 is MNHEY and CDR2 is SVGAGI in the germline V gene. The CDR3 region is CASSYEGRRGTGELFF. The CDR3 nucleotides are TGTGCCAGCAGTTACGAGGGGCGAAGGGGCACCGGGGAGCTGTTTTTT.

The chain joins TRBV2 to TRBJ2-3; no firm D call. The V and J ends lost 4 bases and 3 bases respectively, with 14 bases between them. CDR1 and CDR2 from the germline V gene are SNHLY and FYNNEI. The CDR3 totals 15 residues. Here the CDR3 DNA reads TGTGCCAGCAGTGTTAACACAATGCGGACAGATACGCAGTATTTT. It is translated as CASSVNTMRTDTQYF. Looking up the rest from reference TRBV2 and TRBJ2-3 gives the full variable domain: EPEVTQTPSHQVTQMGQEVILRCVPISNHLYFYWYRQILGQKVEFLVSFYNNEISEKSEIFDDQFSVERPDGSNFTLKIRSTKLEDSAMYFCASSVNTMRTDTQYFGPGTRLTVL.

The count of this clone is one. V gene TRBV2 combines with J gene TRBJ2-7; 9 bases match TRBD1. Germline V gives CDR1 SNHLY, CDR2 FYNNEI. J lost 13 bases, V lost 6 bases, and 7 bases had no gene match. The CDR3 runs to 11 residues. Here the CDR3 reads CASRELDRGYF. In DNA, the CDR3 is TGTGCCAGCAGAGAACTGGACAGGGGATACTTC. The full variable domain, its missing parts supplied by reference TRBV2 and TRBJ2-7, is EPEVTQTPSHQVTQMGQEVILRCVPISNHLYFYWYRQILGQKVEFLVSFYNNEISEKSEIFDDQFSVERPDGSNFTLKIRSTKLEDSAMYFCASRELDRGYFGPGTRLTVT.

This clone was detected once. This chain joins TRBV7-8 and TRBJ1-4, with no clear D. Looked up from germline, CDR1 is SGHVS and CDR2 is FQNEAQ. V shed 1 base and J shed 5 bases, with 17 bases lying between them. The CDR3 has 17 residues. CDR3 sequence: CASSLGTRSNRNEKLFF. DNA of the CDR3: TGTGCCAGCAGCTTAGGGACTCGATCAAACCGGAATGAAAAACTGTTTTTT.

The chain uses TRBV28 and TRBJ2-3; 8 bases match TRBD2. CDR3 length: 16 residues. Losses at the gene ends were 5 bases for V and 3 bases for J; bases not matched to a gene: 10. Per the germline V gene, CDR1 is MDHEN and CDR2 is SYDVKM. The CDR3 sequence: CASSPPRAGATDTQYF. The CDR3 nucleotides are TGTGCCAGCAGTCCACCTCGAGCGGGAGCTACAGATACGCAGTATTTT.

The chain combines TRBV28 with TRBJ2-7, with 10 bases lining up with TRBD2. The CDR3 has 15 amino acids. The germline V gene has CDR1 MDHEN and CDR2 SYDVKM. Trimming at V came to 2 bases and at J to 4 bases, leaving 5 bases not matched to a gene. The CDR3 region has the DNA TGTGCCAGCAGTTTAACTAGCGGGGAGAATTACGAGCAGTACTTC. It yields the protein CASSLTSGENYEQYF. Filled out from reference TRBV28 and TRBJ2-7, the complete variable domain reads DVKVTQSSRYLVKRTGEKVFLECVQDMDHENMFWYRQDPGLGLRLIYFSYDVKMKEKGDIPEGYSVSREKKERFSLILESASTNQTSMYLCASSLTSGENYEQYFGPGTRLTVT.

The J gene is TRBJ1-4, the V gene TRBV18; D not certain. This CDR3 is built from 16 residues. Germline V gives CDR1 KGHSH, CDR2 LQKENI. V shed 1 base and J shed 0 bases, with 9 bases lying between them. As DNA, the CDR3 is TGTGCCAGCTCACCACTGACGGAGACAACTAATGAAAAACTGTTTTTT. It translates to CASSPLTETTNEKLFF.

The rearrangement links TRBV28 to TRBJ2-2, with 7 positions matching TRBD1. The CDR3 sequence is 18 residues long. V lost 3 bases and J lost 4; bases outside the gene matches: 14. Germline V CDR1 and CDR2: MDHEN, SYDVKM. CDR3 amino acids: CASSFPGQAGLSTGELFF. The CDR3, as DNA: TGTGCCAGCAGTTTCCCTGGACAGGCCGGACTGAGCACCGGGGAGCTGTTTTTT. Supplemented by reference TRBV28 and TRBJ2-2, the full variable domain reads DVKVTQSSRYLVKRTGEKVFLECVQDMDHENMFWYRQDPGLGLRLIYFSYDVKMKEKGDIPEGYSVSREKKERFSLILESASTNQTSMYLCASSFPGQAGLSTGELFFGEGSRLTVL.

The chain employs TRBV7-9 and TRBJ2-7; D unclear. CDR3 length equals 14 residues. In germline, CDR1 is SEHNR, CDR2 FQNEAQ (reference sequence). Trimming took 0 bases from V and 2 from J, leaving 8 bases between them. CDR3: CASSLASKAYEQYF. The DNA of the CDR3 is TGTGCCAGCAGCTTAGCCTCCAAGGCCTACGAGCAGTACTTC.

The chain has TRBV27 and TRBJ2-1; 8 nucleotides align to TRBD2. The CDR3 runs to 18 residues. V trimming: 4 bases; J trimming: 2 bases; junction bases outside the gene matches: 13. CDR1 and CDR2 from the germline V gene are MNHEY and SMNVEV (reference sequence). CDR3 in amino acids: CASSSPLTSDRAYNEQFF. CDR3 nucleotide sequence: TGTGCCAGCAGTTCCCCCTTGACTAGCGATCGCGCCTACAATGAGCAGTTCTTC.

This chain links TRBV6-1 with TRBJ2-7; TRBD1 is a possible D gene (5 bases). CDR1 MNHNS and CDR2 SASEGT come from the germline V gene. The CDR3 is 15 residues long. The V and J ends lost 6 bases and 3 bases respectively, with 18 bases between them. The DNA of the CDR3 is TGTGCCAGCAGCAACCCGGCAGGGCACCACTACGAGCAGTACTTC. Protein: CASSNPAGHHYEQYF.

This rearrangement joins TRBV5-1 to TRBJ2-1; maybe TRBD1 (5 bases). The CDR3 consists of 16 residues. Deletions cut 2 bases from V and 6 bases from J, with 18 bases between. Per the germline V gene, CDR1 is SGHRS and CDR2 is YFSETQ. CDR3 region: CASSFRDLGSGNEQFF. The CDR3 bases are TGCGCCAGCAGCTTCAGGGATCTCGGGTCCGGCAATGAGCAGTTCTTC.